This TCR beta chain is drawn from a study of blood T cell repertoires in COVID-19. Study-level background: Collection of acute and convalescent COVID-19 samples took place in the United States, Italy and Spain. In each case, the material was cDNA or gDNA derived from T cells, B-cell-depleted T cells, or PBMCs.

Assay: immunoSEQ multiplex PCR; the TCRdb copy retains only in-frame clones and omits some. The sample consists of 190,000 or so clones, approximately 80% of them appearing once. Trimming left V 3 bases short and J 0 bases short, with 5 bases between. This CDR3 comprises 14 residues. The germline CDR1 and CDR2 sequences are SEHNR and FQNEAQ (reference sequence). The clonotype was recovered from a man aged 50 to 59 who had recovered from COVID-19. The sample consisted of peripheral blood. The rearrangement uses TRBV7-9 and TRBJ1-4; D call uncertain. CDR3 bases: TGTGCCAGCAGCTTCCGTACAACTAATGAAAAACTGTTTTTT. This codes for CASSFRTTNEKLFF.